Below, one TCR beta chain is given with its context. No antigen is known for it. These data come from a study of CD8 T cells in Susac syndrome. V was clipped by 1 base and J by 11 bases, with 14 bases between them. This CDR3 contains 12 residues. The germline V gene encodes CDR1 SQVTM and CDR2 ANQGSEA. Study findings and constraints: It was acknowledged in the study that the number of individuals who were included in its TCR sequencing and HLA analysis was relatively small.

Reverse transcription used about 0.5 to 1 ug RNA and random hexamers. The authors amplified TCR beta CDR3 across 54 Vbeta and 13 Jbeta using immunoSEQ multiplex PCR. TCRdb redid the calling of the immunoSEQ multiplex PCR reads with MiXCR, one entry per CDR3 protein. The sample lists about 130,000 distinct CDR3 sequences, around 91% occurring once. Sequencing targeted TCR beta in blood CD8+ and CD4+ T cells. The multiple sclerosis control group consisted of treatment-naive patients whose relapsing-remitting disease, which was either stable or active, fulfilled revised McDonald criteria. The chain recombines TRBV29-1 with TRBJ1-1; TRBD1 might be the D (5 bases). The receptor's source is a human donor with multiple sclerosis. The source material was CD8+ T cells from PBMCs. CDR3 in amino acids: CSVEADPGFAFF. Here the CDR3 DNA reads TGCAGCGTTGAAGCCGACCCAGGGTTTGCTTTCTTT.